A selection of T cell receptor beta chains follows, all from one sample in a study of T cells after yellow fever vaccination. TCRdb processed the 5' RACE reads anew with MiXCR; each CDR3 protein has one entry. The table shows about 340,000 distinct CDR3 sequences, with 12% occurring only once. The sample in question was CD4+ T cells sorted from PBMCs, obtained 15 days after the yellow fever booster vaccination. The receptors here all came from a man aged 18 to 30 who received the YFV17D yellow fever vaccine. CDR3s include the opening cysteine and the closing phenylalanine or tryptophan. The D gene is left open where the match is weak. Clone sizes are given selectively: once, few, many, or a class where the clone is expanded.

CDR3 DNA: TGCAGTGCTAGAGATCGGTTAGGAGGAGATACGCAGTATTTT; CDR3 protein: CSARDRLGGDTQYF; J gene: TRBJ2-3; clone size: -; D gene: -; V gene: TRBV20-1
CDR3 DNA: TGTGCCAGCAGGGGCCAGGACGGAACTGTGGAAAAACTGTTTTTT; CDR3 protein: CASRGQDGTVEKLFF; J gene: TRBJ1-4; clone size: -; D gene: -; V gene: TRBV25-1
CDR3 DNA: TGCGCCAGCAGTCCACGACAGGGCGGCACAGATACGCAGTATTTT; CDR3 protein: CASSPRQGGTDTQYF; J gene: TRBJ2-3; clone size: few; D gene: TRBD1; V gene: TRBV5-1
CDR3 DNA: TGTGCCAGCAGCTGGTCCACTGAAGCTTTCTTT; CDR3 protein: CASSWSTEAFF; J gene: TRBJ1-1; clone size: once; D gene: -; V gene: TRBV2
CDR3 DNA: TGTGCCAGCAGCTTAGTTACACAGCTGAACACCGGGGAGCTGTTTTTT; CDR3 protein: CASSLVTQLNTGELFF; J gene: TRBJ2-2; clone size: few; D gene: -; V gene: TRBV7-6
CDR3 DNA: TGCGCCAGCAGGGCAGGGGGCTTAGCGGGCTACAATGAGCAGTTCTTC; CDR3 protein: CASRAGGLAGYNEQFF; J gene: TRBJ2-1; clone size: few; D gene: -; V gene: TRBV5-1
CDR3 DNA: TGTGCCAGCGAAGCAGGGGAGTACACTGAAGCTTTCTTT; CDR3 protein: CASEAGEYTEAFF; J gene: TRBJ1-1; clone size: once; D gene: -; V gene: TRBV12-3/TRBV12-4
CDR3 DNA: TGTGCCAGCAGCCAAGTCCTGGGGGACACAGATACGCAGTATTTT; CDR3 protein: CASSQVLGDTDTQYF; J gene: TRBJ2-3; clone size: -; D gene: -; V gene: TRBV4-2
CDR3 DNA: TGTGCCAGCAGGCGGGGGGCAGGTGGTGGCTACACCTTC; CDR3 protein: CASRRGAGGGYTF; J gene: TRBJ1-2; clone size: few; D gene: -; V gene: TRBV2
CDR3 DNA: TGCAGTGCTTCAGGAAGCTCCTATAATTCACCCCTCCACTTT; CDR3 protein: CSASGSSYNSPLHF; J gene: TRBJ1-6; clone size: -; D gene: -; V gene: TRBV20-1
CDR3 DNA: TGTGCCAGCAGTTACGATTCGGGCCCAGATACGCAGTATTTT; CDR3 protein: CASSYDSGPDTQYF; J gene: TRBJ2-3; clone size: few; D gene: -; V gene: TRBV6-5
CDR3 DNA: TGTGCCAGCAGCTTAAGGGACAGGGGCGATAAAGGGTCTGGCTACACCTTC; CDR3 protein: CASSLRDRGDKGSGYTF; J gene: TRBJ1-2; clone size: few; D gene: TRBD1; V gene: TRBV7-2
CDR3 DNA: TGCAGTGCTAGAGCTCCGGGACAGGGAGGCTACGAGCAGTACTTC; CDR3 protein: CSARAPGQGGYEQYF; J gene: TRBJ2-7; clone size: -; D gene: TRBD1; V gene: TRBV20-1
CDR3 DNA: TGTGCCAGCAGACCTCAGGGGAATGAGCAGTTCTTC; CDR3 protein: CASRPQGNEQFF; J gene: TRBJ2-1; clone size: many; D gene: -; V gene: TRBV6-2/TRBV6-3
CDR3 DNA: TGTGCCAGCAGCCCCTCCGGGGCAGGGAATGCTTCACCCCTCCACTTT; CDR3 protein: CASSPSGAGNASPLHF; J gene: TRBJ1-6; clone size: -; D gene: -; V gene: TRBV7-9
CDR3 DNA: TGTGCCAGTAGTCCCCGACAGGGGGCTTTTTTGAACACTGAAGCTTTCTTT; CDR3 protein: CASSPRQGAFLNTEAFF; J gene: TRBJ1-1; clone size: -; D gene: TRBD1; V gene: TRBV19
CDR3 DNA: TGTGCCATCAGTGAGTCGACGGTTTCCACAGATACGCAGTATTTT; CDR3 protein: CAISESTVSTDTQYF; J gene: TRBJ2-3; clone size: -; D gene: -; V gene: TRBV10-3
CDR3 DNA: TGTGCCAGCAGCTTAGCTTATAGGGCAGGGCGGAAAGATACGCAGTATTTT; CDR3 protein: CASSLAYRAGRKDTQYF; J gene: TRBJ2-3; clone size: few; D gene: -; V gene: TRBV7-8
CDR3 DNA: TGTGCCAGCAGCTACTTGGGTGGGAACACTGAAGCTTTCTTT; CDR3 protein: CASSYLGGNTEAFF; J gene: TRBJ1-1; clone size: -; D gene: -; V gene: TRBV7-3
CDR3 DNA: TGTGCCAGCAGCTTCAGTTGGGGGGAGACCCAGTACTTC; CDR3 protein: CASSFSWGETQYF; J gene: TRBJ2-5; clone size: few; D gene: -; V gene: TRBV7-8
CDR3 DNA: TGCGCCAGCAGCAACAGGGGGCGAAAAGAGACCCAGTACTTC; CDR3 protein: CASSNRGRKETQYF; J gene: TRBJ2-5; clone size: few; D gene: TRBD1; V gene: TRBV5-1
CDR3 DNA: TGTGCCAGCAGATCTAGGGCGGGAGATACGCAGTATTTT; CDR3 protein: CASRSRAGDTQYF; J gene: TRBJ2-3; clone size: -; D gene: -; V gene: TRBV7-2
CDR3 DNA: TGTGCCAGCAGCTTAGTCGGGGGGCTATACAATGAGCAGTTCTTC; CDR3 protein: CASSLVGGLYNEQFF; J gene: TRBJ2-1; clone size: few; D gene: -; V gene: TRBV7-6
CDR3 DNA: TGTGCCAGCAGCCACCCTACGGAGGGAGATACGCAGTATTTT; CDR3 protein: CASSHPTEGDTQYF; J gene: TRBJ2-3; clone size: few; D gene: -; V gene: TRBV3-1
CDR3 DNA: TGTGCCAGCAGCGATTCCGGGACAGGGGTGACAGGGCAGTACTTC; CDR3 protein: CASSDSGTGVTGQYF; J gene: TRBJ2-7; clone size: many; D gene: TRBD1; V gene: TRBV7-9
CDR3 DNA: TGTGCCAGCAGTGCGGCTATCCAAGAGACCCAGTACTTC; CDR3 protein: CASSAAIQETQYF; J gene: TRBJ2-5; clone size: many; D gene: -; V gene: TRBV2
CDR3 DNA: TGTGCCTGGACCCAGAAGGCGTATCGCTACACCTTC; CDR3 protein: CAWTQKAYRYTF; J gene: TRBJ1-2; clone size: -; D gene: -; V gene: TRBV30